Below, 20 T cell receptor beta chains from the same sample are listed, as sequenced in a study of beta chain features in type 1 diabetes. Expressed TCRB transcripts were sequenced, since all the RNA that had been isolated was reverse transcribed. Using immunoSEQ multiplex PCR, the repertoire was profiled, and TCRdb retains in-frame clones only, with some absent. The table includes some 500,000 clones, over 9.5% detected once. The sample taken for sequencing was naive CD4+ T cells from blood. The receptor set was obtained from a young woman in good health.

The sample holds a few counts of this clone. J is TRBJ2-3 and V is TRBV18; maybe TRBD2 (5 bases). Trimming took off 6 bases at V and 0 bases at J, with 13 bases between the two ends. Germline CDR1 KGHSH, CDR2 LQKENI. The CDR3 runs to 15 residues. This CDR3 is CASSSSWSSTDTQYF. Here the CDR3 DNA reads TGTGCCAGCTCCTCTAGCTGGAGTAGCACAGATACGCAGTATTTT.

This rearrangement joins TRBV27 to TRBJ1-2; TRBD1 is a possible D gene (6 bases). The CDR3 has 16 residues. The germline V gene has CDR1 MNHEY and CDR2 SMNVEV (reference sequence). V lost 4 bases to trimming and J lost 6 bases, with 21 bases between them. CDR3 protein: CASSSMATGKSDGYTF. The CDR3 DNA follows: TGTGCCAGCAGTTCTATGGCAACAGGGAAGTCAGATGGCTACACCTTC.

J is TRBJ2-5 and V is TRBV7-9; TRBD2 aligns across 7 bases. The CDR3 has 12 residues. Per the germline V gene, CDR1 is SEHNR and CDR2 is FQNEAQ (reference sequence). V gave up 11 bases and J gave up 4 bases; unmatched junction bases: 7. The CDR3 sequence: CAGAGVGETQYF. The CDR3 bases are TGTGCCGGGGCGGGGGTCGGAGAGACCCAGTACTTC. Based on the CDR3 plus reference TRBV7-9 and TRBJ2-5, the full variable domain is DTGVSQNPRHKITKRGQNVTFRCDPISEHNRLYWYRQTLGQGPEFLTYFQNEAQLEKSRLLSDRFSAERPKGSFSTLEIQRTEQGDSAMYLCAGAGVGETQYFGPGTRLLVL.

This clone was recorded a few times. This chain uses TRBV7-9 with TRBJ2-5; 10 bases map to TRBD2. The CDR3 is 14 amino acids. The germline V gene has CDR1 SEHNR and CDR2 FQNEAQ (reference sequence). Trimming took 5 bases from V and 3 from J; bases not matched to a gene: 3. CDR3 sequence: CASSLGLAEETQYF. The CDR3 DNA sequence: TGTGCCAGCAGCCTCGGACTAGCGGAAGAGACCCAGTACTTC. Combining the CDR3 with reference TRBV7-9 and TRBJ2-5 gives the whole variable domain DTGVSQNPRHKITKRGQNVTFRCDPISEHNRLYWYRQTLGQGPEFLTYFQNEAQLEKSRLLSDRFSAERPKGSFSTLEIQRTEQGDSAMYLCASSLGLAEETQYFGPGTRLLVL.

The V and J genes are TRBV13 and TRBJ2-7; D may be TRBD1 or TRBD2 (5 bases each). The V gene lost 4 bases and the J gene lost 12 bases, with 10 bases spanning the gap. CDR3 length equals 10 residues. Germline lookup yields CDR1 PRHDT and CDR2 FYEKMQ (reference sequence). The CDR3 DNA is TGTGCCAGCAGCTCCGGGACGGGGTACGTC. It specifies CASSSGTGYV.

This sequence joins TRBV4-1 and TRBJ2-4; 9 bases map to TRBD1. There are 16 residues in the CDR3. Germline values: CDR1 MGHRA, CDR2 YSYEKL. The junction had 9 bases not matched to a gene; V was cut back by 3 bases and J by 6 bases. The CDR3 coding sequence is TGCGCCAGCAGCCACACAGGGGGCAATAGAGGAAACATTCAGTACTTC. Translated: CASSHTGGNRGNIQYF.

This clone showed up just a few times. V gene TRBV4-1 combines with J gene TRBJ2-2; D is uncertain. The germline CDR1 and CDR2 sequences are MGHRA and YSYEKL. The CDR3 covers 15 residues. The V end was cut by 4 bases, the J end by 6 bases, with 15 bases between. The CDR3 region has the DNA TGCGCCAGCAGCCGCCCCATAAGGTTGCCCGGGGAGCTGTTTTTT. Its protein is CASSRPIRLPGELFF.

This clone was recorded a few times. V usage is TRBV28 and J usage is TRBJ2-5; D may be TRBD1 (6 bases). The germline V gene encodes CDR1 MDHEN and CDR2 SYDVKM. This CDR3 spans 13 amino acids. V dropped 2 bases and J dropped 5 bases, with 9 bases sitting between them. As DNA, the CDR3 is TGTGCCAGCAGTTTAATCAGGGGCGAGACCCAGTACTTC. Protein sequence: CASSLIRGETQYF. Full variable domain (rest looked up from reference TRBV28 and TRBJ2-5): DVKVTQSSRYLVKRTGEKVFLECVQDMDHENMFWYRQDPGLGLRLIYFSYDVKMKEKGDIPEGYSVSREKKERFSLILESASTNQTSMYLCASSLIRGETQYFGPGTRLLVL.

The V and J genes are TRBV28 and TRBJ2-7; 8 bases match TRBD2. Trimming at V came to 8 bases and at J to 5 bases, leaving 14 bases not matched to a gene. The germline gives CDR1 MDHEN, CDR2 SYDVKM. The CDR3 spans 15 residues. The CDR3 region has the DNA TGTGCCAGCTCCGGAGCGGGGGCGGGACCCCACGAGCAGTACGTC. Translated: CASSGAGAGPHEQYV.

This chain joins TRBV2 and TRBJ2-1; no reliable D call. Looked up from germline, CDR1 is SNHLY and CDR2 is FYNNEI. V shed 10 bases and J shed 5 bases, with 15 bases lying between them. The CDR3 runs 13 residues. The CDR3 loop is CATKGRRNNEQFF. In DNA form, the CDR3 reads TGTGCCACCAAAGGGCGGAGAAACAATGAGCAGTTCTTC.

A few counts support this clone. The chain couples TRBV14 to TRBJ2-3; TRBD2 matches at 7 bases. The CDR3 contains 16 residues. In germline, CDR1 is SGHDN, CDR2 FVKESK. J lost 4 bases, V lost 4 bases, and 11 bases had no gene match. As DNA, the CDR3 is TGTGCCAGCAGCCGCTCGGGGGGAGTAGGGGCAGATACGCAGTATTTT. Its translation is CASSRSGGVGADTQYF.

Here the CDR3 DNA reads TGTGCCAGCAGCCCATCCCGGGACAGGAACACTGAAGCTTTCTTT. This translates into CASSPSRDRNTEAFF. The chain has TRBV7-3 and TRBJ1-1; 7 bases agree with TRBD1. The CDR3 totals 15 residues. Germline V gives CDR1 SGHTA, CDR2 FQGTGA. Losses at the gene ends were 5 bases for V and 1 base for J; bases not matched to a gene: 7.

This chain's CDR3 is CASTWEPYVSSPLHF. CDR3 in DNA: TGCGCCAGCACCTGGGAGCCGTACGTCAGTTCACCCCTCCACTTT. The V gene is TRBV5-1, the J gene TRBJ1-6; no clear D. The V gene's germline CDR1 is SGHRS and CDR2 YFSETQ. Trimming took 6 bases from V and 9 from J, leaving 19 bases between them. This CDR3 contains 15 residues.

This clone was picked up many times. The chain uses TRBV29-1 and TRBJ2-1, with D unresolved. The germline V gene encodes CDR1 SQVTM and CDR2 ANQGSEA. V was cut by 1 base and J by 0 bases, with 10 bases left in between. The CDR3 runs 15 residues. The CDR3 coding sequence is TGCAGCGTTGAAGTCGGCGGCGACTCCTACAATGAGCAGTTCTTC. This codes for CSVEVGGDSYNEQFF.

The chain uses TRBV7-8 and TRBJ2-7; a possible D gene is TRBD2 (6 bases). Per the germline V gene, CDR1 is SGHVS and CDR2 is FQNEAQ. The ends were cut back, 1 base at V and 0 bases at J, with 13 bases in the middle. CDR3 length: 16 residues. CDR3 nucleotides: TGTGCCAGCAGCTTAGTAAGGCGGGGACGCTCCTACGAGCAGTACGTC. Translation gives CASSLVRRGRSYEQYV.

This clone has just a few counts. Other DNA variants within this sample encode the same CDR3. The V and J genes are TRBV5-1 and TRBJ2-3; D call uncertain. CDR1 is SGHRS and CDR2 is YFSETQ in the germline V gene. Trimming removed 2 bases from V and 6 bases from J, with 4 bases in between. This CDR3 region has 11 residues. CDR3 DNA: TGCGCCAGCAGCTTCGCGGATACGCAGTATTTT. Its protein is CASSFADTQYF.

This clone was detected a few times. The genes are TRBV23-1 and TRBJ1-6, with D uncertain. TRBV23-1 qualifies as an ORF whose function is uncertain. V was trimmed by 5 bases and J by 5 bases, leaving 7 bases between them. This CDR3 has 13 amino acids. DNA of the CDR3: TGCGCCAGCAGTACGGGTCATAATTCACCCCTCCACTTT. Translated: CASSTGHNSPLHF.

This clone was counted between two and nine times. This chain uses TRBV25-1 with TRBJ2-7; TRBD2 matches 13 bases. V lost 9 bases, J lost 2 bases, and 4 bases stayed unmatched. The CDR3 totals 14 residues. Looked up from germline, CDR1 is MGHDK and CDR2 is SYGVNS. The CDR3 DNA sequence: TGTGCCAGTTCTACTAGCGGGAGGGCCTACGAGCAGTACTTC. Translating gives CASSTSGRAYEQYF.

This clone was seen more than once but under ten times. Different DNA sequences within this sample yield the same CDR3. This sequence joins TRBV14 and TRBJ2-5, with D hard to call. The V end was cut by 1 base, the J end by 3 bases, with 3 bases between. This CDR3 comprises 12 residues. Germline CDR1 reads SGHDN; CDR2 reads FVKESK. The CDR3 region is CASSQVKETQYF. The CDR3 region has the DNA TGTGCCAGCAGCCAAGTCAAAGAGACCCAGTACTTC.

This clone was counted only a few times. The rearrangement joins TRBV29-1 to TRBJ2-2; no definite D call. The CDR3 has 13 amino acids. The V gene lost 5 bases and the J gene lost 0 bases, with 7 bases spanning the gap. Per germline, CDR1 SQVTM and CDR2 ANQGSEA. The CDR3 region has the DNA TGCAGCGTTAGACGGTCGAACACCGGGGAGCTGTTTTTT. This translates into CSVRRSNTGELFF.